This section outlines one T cell receptor (beta chain) sequence together with its context. This CDR3 contains 14 residues. From germline, CDR1 is SNHLY and CDR2 FYNNEI. V lost 2 bases, J lost 5 bases, and 12 bases lay in between. These data originate in a study of blood T cell repertoires in COVID-19. Profiling relied on immunoSEQ multiplex PCR, and the TCRdb table lists in-frame clones only, not all of them. The data contain roughly 230,000 clones, about 80% of them seen just once; the ten biggest clones take up 4% to 5.5%. This receptor was identified in a man aged 50-60 years with active or convalescent COVID-19. Material: peripheral blood. V gene TRBV2 combines with J gene TRBJ2-5; TRBD2 is a possible D gene (5 bases). The CDR3 DNA follows: TGTGCCAGCAGTGAAAACCGGGGAGTGGAGACCCAGTACTTC. Its protein is CASSENRGVETQYF.